One sample yielded the 11 T cell receptor beta chains listed below, sequenced in a study of beta chain features in type 1 diabetes. No antigen has been identified for these receptors. Findings and caveats of the study: Researchers report that Type 1 diabetes patients had moderately but significantly shorter TCRB CDR3s across all four CD4+ subsets.

The investigators reverse transcribed all of the isolated RNA, so they sequenced expressed TCRB transcripts. The protocol was immunoSEQ multiplex PCR, while the TCRdb copy is restricted to in-frame clones and leaves out a portion. The table records 240,000 or so clones, roughly 13% of them present only once. Sample: naive CD4+ T cells from blood. These receptors all come from a man under 40 with type 1 diabetes.

The chain has TRBV30 and TRBJ1-2, with D tentatively TRBD1 (6 bases). Trimming removed 5 bases at V and 2 bases at J, with 18 bases between. CDR1 and CDR2 from the germline V gene are GTSNPN and SVGIG (reference sequence). The CDR3 consists of 15 residues. In DNA, the CDR3 is TGTGCCTGGGGAGGACAGCGAGTTACGAACTATGGCTACACCTTC. Translation gives CAWGGQRVTNYGYTF.

This clone was seen only a few times. The rearrangement joins TRBV6-4 to TRBJ1-5; D not certain. V lost 3 bases to trimming and J lost 3 bases, with 6 bases between them. The CDR3 has 13 residues. CDR1 is MRHNA, CDR2 SNTAGT, per germline. As DNA, the CDR3 is TGTGCCAGCAGTGAACAGATCAATCAGCCCCAGCATTTT. It is translated as CASSEQINQPQHF.

The sample holds a few counts of this clone. This CDR3 reads CACKTGTGTEAFF. CDR3 sequence (DNA): TGTGCCTGTAAGACAGGGACGGGCACTGAAGCTTTCTTT. This chain links TRBV30 with TRBJ1-1; 7 bases agree with TRBD1. CDR3 length: 13 residues. In germline, CDR1 is GTSNPN, CDR2 SVGIG (reference sequence). Trimming removed 6 bases from V and 4 bases from J; junction bases left unmatched: 8.

A few counts support this clone. This chain uses TRBV5-1 with TRBJ2-2; D unresolved. Germline V gene data show CDR1 as SGHRS and CDR2 as YFSETQ. Trimming pared 4 bases from V and 4 bases from J, leaving 14 bases between. The CDR3 is made up of 15 amino acids. The CDR3 DNA reads as TGCGCCAGCAGCCCCTCGGGTTCCTCCACCGGGGAGCTGTTTTTT. Amino acid sequence: CASSPSGSSTGELFF.

The CDR3: CASSPRGPDTQYF. CDR3 DNA sequence: TGTGCCAGCAGCCCAAGGGGCCCAGATACGCAGTATTTT. V gene TRBV7-2 combines with J gene TRBJ2-3; perhaps TRBD1 as D (5 bases). The V end lost 5 bases, the J end lost 4 bases, and 10 bases lay between the germline ends. The CDR3 is made up of 13 amino acids. The germline CDR1 and CDR2 sequences are SGHTA and FQGNSA. Combining the CDR3 with reference TRBV7-2 and TRBJ2-3 gives the whole variable domain GAGVSQSPSNKVTEKGKDVELRCDPISGHTALYWYRQSLGQGLEFLIYFQGNSAPDKSGLPSDRFSAERTGGSVSTLTIQRTQQEDSAVYLCASSPRGPDTQYFGPGTRLTVL.

This clone was seen a few times. This sequence joins TRBV4-1 and TRBJ2-7; D is possibly TRBD1 (5 bases). Trimming pared 1 base from V and 2 bases from J, leaving 15 bases between. This CDR3 has 16 amino acids. Germline lookup yields CDR1 MGHRA and CDR2 YSYEKL. CDR3 sequence: CASSQGPRERAYEQYF. Here the CDR3 DNA reads TGCGCCAGCAGCCAAGGCCCCAGGGAACGAGCCTACGAGCAGTACTTC.

A few counts support this clone. The chain links TRBV18 to TRBJ2-1, with D possibly being TRBD2 (6 bases). Germline CDR1 reads KGHSH; CDR2 reads LQKENI. V was cut by 1 base and J by 7 bases, with 14 bases left in between. This CDR3 has 15 residues. The CDR3, as DNA: TGTGCCAGCTCACCACGCGGGCGGGCGGGGAATGAGCAGTTCTTC. It encodes CASSPRGRAGNEQFF.

This clone was recorded a few times. This sequence joins TRBV19 and TRBJ2-1; TRBD1 is a possible D gene (5 bases). The CDR3 consists of 13 residues. Germline V gene data show CDR1 as LNHDA and CDR2 as SQIVND (reference sequence). With 5 bases removed from V and 8 bases from J, the gap between germline ends came to 13 bases. As DNA, the CDR3 is TGTGCCAGTAGTCGACCCTGGGGCGATGAGCAGTTCTTC. Translated, it gives CASSRPWGDEQFF. Full variable domain (remainder filled in from reference TRBV19 and TRBJ2-1): DGGITQSPKYLFRKEGQNVTLSCEQNLNHDAMYWYRQDPGQGLRLIYYSQIVNDFQKGDIAEGYSVSREKKESFPLTVTSAQKNPTAFYLCASSRPWGDEQFFGPGTRLTVL.

The chain employs TRBV5-4 and TRBJ1-2, with 7 bases matching TRBD1. Germline V lookup: CDR1 SGHNT, CDR2 YYREEE (reference sequence). There are 13 residues in the CDR3. V shed 4 bases, J shed 8 bases, and the junction held 8 bases outside the gene matches. CDR3 sequence: CASSRLGGGGYTF. The CDR3, as DNA: TGTGCCAGCAGCCGGCTAGGGGGCGGGGGCTACACCTTC.

The chain carries TRBV30 and TRBJ1-2, with 7 positions matching TRBD1. CDR1 and CDR2 from the germline V gene are GTSNPN and SVGIG (reference sequence). The CDR3 consists of 12 residues. The V gene end was trimmed by 1 base and the J gene end by 4 bases; junction bases not matched to a gene: 0. The CDR3 spells CAWSGTGYGYTF. CDR3 coding DNA: TGTGCCTGGAGTGGGACAGGCTATGGCTACACCTTC. The full variable domain, completed using reference TRBV30 and TRBJ1-2, is SQTIHQWPATLVQPVGSPLSLECTVEGTSNPNLYWYRQAAGRGLQLLFYSVGIGQISSEVPQNLSASRPQDRQFILSSKKLLLSDSGFYLCAWSGTGYGYTFGSGTRLTVV.

The chain couples TRBV30 to TRBJ2-1, with 7 nucleotides matching TRBD2. The CDR3 has 13 amino acids. Germline CDR1 and CDR2: GTSNPN and SVGIG (reference sequence). The CDR3 DNA reads TGTTACTTCCAACGGCGGGAGTTCAATGAGCAGTTCTTC. Translating gives CYFQRREFNEQFF.